The rows below give T cell receptor beta chains drawn from one sample of a study of control samples from healthy donors and cancer patients. Profiling relied on immunoSEQ multiplex PCR, and the TCRdb table lists in-frame clones only, not all of them. Here the sample spans roughly 20,000 clones, roughly four fifths being singletons. Sequenced sample: PBMCs. The receptors were sampled from an older man with head and neck cancer. CDR3s include the opening cysteine and the closing phenylalanine or tryptophan.

>TRBJ1-6|TRBV3-1/TRBV3-2|16
CASSQVAQGVESPLHF
>TRBJ2-7|TRBV7-9|14
CASSLDDGAYEQYF
>TRBJ1-4|TRBV5-8|15
CASSRGGSLYEKLFF
>TRBJ2-3|TRBV5-1|14
CASSFTRSGVTQYF
>TRBJ2-7|TRBV13|17
CASSLGTSGPGENEQYF
>TRBJ2-1|TRBV21-1|19
CASSKGGGRQRVAGNEQFF
>TRBJ1-6|TRBV25-1|14
CASSSRDQGGTLHF
>TRBJ2-2|TRBV7-2|16
CASSLVAGGLAGELFF
>TRBJ2-7|TRBV7-9|16
CASSLGQGGSSYEQYF
>TRBJ2-2|TRBV9|15
CASSVGQGNTGELFF
>TRBJ2-7|TRBV7-9|12
CASSLAPDEQYF
>TRBJ1-2|TRBV6-5|15
CASSALPGTNEGYTF
>TRBJ2-3|TRBV5-4|13
CASSREVSETQYF
>TRBJ1-2|TRBV7-8|14
CASSFQQIAKGYTF
>TRBJ1-2|TRBV7-3|17
CASSLPAGPRRDYGYTF
>TRBJ2-1|TRBV6-5|15
CASSYSRSSYNEQFF
>TRBJ2-2|TRBV4-1|18
CASRMIGLAGANTGELFF
>TRBJ1-1|TRBV5-1|13
CASSLDRNTEAFF
>TRBJ2-3|TRBV2|15
CASTHEGAGTDTQYF
>TRBJ1-2|TRBV5-5|15
CASSLSGQGLSGYTF
>TRBJ2-6|TRBV24-1|16
CATSDSGYSGANVLTF
>TRBJ1-1|TRBV12-3/TRBV12-4|11
CASTYRGEAFF
>TRBJ2-7|TRBV9|15
CASSVGSSAFYEQYF
>TRBJ1-2|TRBV2|20
CASSEALRWTGESANYGYTF
>TRBJ2-7|TRBV5-4|13
CASSLGLWGEQYF
>TRBJ2-7|TRBV15|15
CATSPETGTAYEQYF
>TRBJ2-5|TRBV19|13
CASSISGEETQYF
>TRBJ2-7|TRBV7-2|14
CASSFVAGDYEQYF
>TRBJ1-3|TRBV14|16
CASSQERVYSGNTIYF
>TRBJ1-6|TRBV7-2|15
CASSLGGPQNSPLHF
>TRBJ1-3|TRBV11-2|14
CASSSINSGNTIYF
>TRBJ2-1|TRBV7-3|13
CASSLDRDNEQFF
>TRBJ2-1|TRBV10-2|18
CASSESTRGRASYNEQFF